The rows below give T cell receptor beta chains drawn from one sample of a study of early stage breast cancer tumors. Method: immunoSEQ multiplex PCR; TCRdb's copy keeps in-frame clones and lacks some. The sample records tens of thousands of clones, roughly four fifths being singletons. What was sequenced was blood. These receptors were collected from a person aged 35-50 years with breast cancer. Each CDR3 is given with its conserved first and last residue.

cdr3_length: 15
v_call: TRBV6-1
j_call: TRBJ2-7
cdr3_aa: CASSEGTGVSYEQYF

cdr3_length: 17
v_call: TRBV7-8
j_call: TRBJ2-7
cdr3_aa: CASSSVAGGPLGLEQYF

cdr3_length: 15
v_call: TRBV19
j_call: TRBJ2-5
cdr3_aa: CASSIGLGGKETQYF

cdr3_length: 17
v_call: TRBV30
j_call: TRBJ1-2
cdr3_aa: CAWIRPRGVFANYGYTF

cdr3_length: 15
v_call: TRBV5-4
j_call: TRBJ1-4
cdr3_aa: CASSDTGRSNEKLFF

cdr3_length: 14
v_call: TRBV7-8
j_call: TRBJ2-5
cdr3_aa: CASSLGTGLETQYF

cdr3_length: 12
v_call: TRBV30
j_call: TRBJ1-2
cdr3_aa: CAWRAGVGGYTF

cdr3_length: 14
v_call: TRBV7-2
j_call: TRBJ2-3
cdr3_aa: CASSLATGRDTQYF

cdr3_length: 11
v_call: TRBV29-1
j_call: TRBJ2-1
cdr3_aa: CSVVYGNEQFF

cdr3_length: 16
v_call: TRBV7-6
j_call: TRBJ2-7
cdr3_aa: CASSASTGWSSYEQYF

cdr3_length: 14
v_call: TRBV5-1
j_call: TRBJ2-1
cdr3_aa: CASSLGTSLGEQFF

cdr3_length: 14
v_call: TRBV6-5
j_call: TRBJ2-3
cdr3_aa: CASSPSGPIDTQYF

cdr3_length: 15
v_call: TRBV4-3
j_call: TRBJ1-4
cdr3_aa: CASSRSGVLNEKLFF

cdr3_length: 17
v_call: TRBV11-3
j_call: TRBJ2-3
cdr3_aa: CASSLTVSTDYQDTQYF

cdr3_length: 18
v_call: TRBV14
j_call: TRBJ2-6
cdr3_aa: CASSQGWYRVSGANVLTF

cdr3_length: 15
v_call: TRBV18
j_call: TRBJ2-5
cdr3_aa: CASSPLGGGQETQYF

cdr3_length: 14
v_call: TRBV28
j_call: TRBJ1-3
cdr3_aa: CASSPTLMGNTIYF

cdr3_length: 14
v_call: TRBV9
j_call: TRBJ2-7
cdr3_aa: CASTMTGDSFEQYF

cdr3_length: 15
v_call: TRBV27
j_call: TRBJ2-7
cdr3_aa: CASSPPGHRVPEQYF

cdr3_length: 14
v_call: TRBV4-3
j_call: TRBJ1-1
cdr3_aa: CASSHGGGPTEAFF

cdr3_length: 15
v_call: TRBV11-1
j_call: TRBJ2-2
cdr3_aa: CASSPRQTATGELFF

cdr3_length: 17
v_call: TRBV5-1
j_call: TRBJ2-3
cdr3_aa: CASSASGTSGRHRTQYF

cdr3_length: 14
v_call: TRBV7-9
j_call: TRBJ2-7
cdr3_aa: CASSPTSTSYEQYF

cdr3_length: 15
v_call: TRBV9
j_call: TRBJ2-3
cdr3_aa: CASSVFADLTDTQYF

cdr3_length: 12
v_call: TRBV29-1
j_call: TRBJ2-1
cdr3_aa: CSVSRDYNEQFF

cdr3_length: 14
v_call: TRBV6-5
j_call: TRBJ1-2
cdr3_aa: CASSYGGGTNGYTF

cdr3_length: 15
v_call: TRBV6-1
j_call: TRBJ2-3
cdr3_aa: CASSDRAGEVDTQYF

cdr3_length: 15
v_call: TRBV6-1
j_call: TRBJ2-3
cdr3_aa: CASSEGREYTDTQYF

cdr3_length: 13
v_call: TRBV28
j_call: TRBJ2-1
cdr3_aa: CASSIGTAVWQFF

cdr3_length: 13
v_call: TRBV30
j_call: TRBJ1-1
cdr3_aa: CVWNTGVYTEAFF

cdr3_length: 13
v_call: TRBV7-2
j_call: TRBJ2-2
cdr3_aa: CASFWGLTGELFF

cdr3_length: 14
v_call: TRBV19
j_call: TRBJ2-1
cdr3_aa: CATNAGGSYNEQFF

cdr3_length: 15
v_call: TRBV19
j_call: TRBJ1-2
cdr3_aa: CASTPTGSSNYGYTF

cdr3_length: 15
v_call: TRBV6-5
j_call: TRBJ1-2
cdr3_aa: CASSYSITGSYGYTF

cdr3_length: 15
v_call: TRBV11-2
j_call: TRBJ2-1
cdr3_aa: CASSLDPGYEHEQFF

cdr3_length: 16
v_call: TRBV5-5
j_call: TRBJ2-7
cdr3_aa: CASSLGGTRQIYEQYF

cdr3_length: 15
v_call: TRBV5-1
j_call: TRBJ2-7
cdr3_aa: CASSLGTDLNYEQYF

cdr3_length: 14
v_call: TRBV18
j_call: TRBJ1-2
cdr3_aa: CASSPSLDGYGYTF

cdr3_length: 11
v_call: TRBV30
j_call: TRBJ2-2
cdr3_aa: CAWSGVGELFF

cdr3_length: 13
v_call: TRBV10-3
j_call: TRBJ1-2
cdr3_aa: CAISEGQGDGYTF

cdr3_length: 13
v_call: TRBV7-3
j_call: TRBJ1-2
cdr3_aa: CASSYQGADGYTF

cdr3_length: 14
v_call: TRBV5-1
j_call: TRBJ1-2
cdr3_aa: CASSLAGQGEGYTF

cdr3_length: 15
v_call: TRBV28
j_call: TRBJ2-3
cdr3_aa: CASSSGTVGTDTQYF

cdr3_length: 19
v_call: TRBV7-9
j_call: TRBJ2-5
cdr3_aa: CASSLAGGRNRVLQETQYF

cdr3_length: 16
v_call: TRBV19
j_call: TRBJ1-5
cdr3_aa: CASSARGRGGNQPQHF

cdr3_length: 17
v_call: TRBV28
j_call: TRBJ1-2
cdr3_aa: CASRSTGSLGVNYGYTF

cdr3_length: 15
v_call: TRBV6-6
j_call: TRBJ1-4
cdr3_aa: CASSSFGAENEKLFF

cdr3_length: 15
v_call: TRBV5-6
j_call: TRBJ2-5
cdr3_aa: CASSSADGTEETQYF

cdr3_length: 13
v_call: TRBV7-2
j_call: TRBJ2-3
cdr3_aa: CASSNDRVATQYF

cdr3_length: 12
v_call: TRBV7-9
j_call: TRBJ2-1
cdr3_aa: CASSRGPNEQFF

cdr3_length: 14
v_call: TRBV18
j_call: TRBJ1-5
cdr3_aa: CASSPDRTFGPQHF

cdr3_length: 16
v_call: TRBV7-3
j_call: TRBJ2-3
cdr3_aa: CASSPQTGGSTDTQYF

cdr3_length: 15
v_call: TRBV18
j_call: TRBJ1-2
cdr3_aa: CASSPRGTGDGGYTF

cdr3_length: 12
v_call: TRBV30
j_call: TRBJ2-5
cdr3_aa: CAWRAGVETQYF

cdr3_length: 14
v_call: TRBV10-1
j_call: TRBJ2-7
cdr3_aa: CASSEGLAGDEQYF